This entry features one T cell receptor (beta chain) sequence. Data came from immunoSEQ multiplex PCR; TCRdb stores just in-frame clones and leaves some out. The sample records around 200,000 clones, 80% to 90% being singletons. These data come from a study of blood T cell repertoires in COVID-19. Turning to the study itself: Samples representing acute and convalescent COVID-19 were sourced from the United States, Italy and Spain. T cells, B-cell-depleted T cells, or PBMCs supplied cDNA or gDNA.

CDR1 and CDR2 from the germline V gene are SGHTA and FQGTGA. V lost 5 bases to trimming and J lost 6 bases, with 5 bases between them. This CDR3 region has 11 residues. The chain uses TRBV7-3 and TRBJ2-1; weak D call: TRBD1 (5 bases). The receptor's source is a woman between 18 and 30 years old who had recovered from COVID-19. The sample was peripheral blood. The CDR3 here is CASSGANEQFF. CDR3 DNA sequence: TGTGCCAGCAGCGGGGCCAATGAGCAGTTCTTC.